These 13 T cell receptor beta chains came from one sample sequenced in a study of cytomegalovirus exposure and HLA in healthy donors. PCR used 60 Vbeta primers and 13 Jbeta primers. The protocol was immunoSEQ multiplex PCR, while the TCRdb copy is restricted to in-frame clones and leaves out a portion. The sample holds about 200,000 clones, 75% to 90% seen once. The specimen was PBMCs. The source of these receptors is a woman between 50 and 59 years old in good health and CMV-seropositive.

This clone appeared a single time. The rearrangement joins TRBV2 to TRBJ2-1, with 7 bases that match TRBD1. Germline trimming cut 10 bases from V and 4 bases from J; bases unmatched to any gene: 7. CDR1 and CDR2 from the germline V gene are SNHLY and FYNNEI. CDR3 length: 13 amino acids. This chain's CDR3 is CATQPGQYNEQFF. The CDR3 nucleotides read TGTGCCACCCAGCCGGGACAGTACAATGAGCAGTTCTTC.

This chain connects TRBV5-1 to TRBJ2-7; 15 bases line up with TRBD2. Germline assignment: CDR1 SGHRS and CDR2 YFSETQ. This CDR3 has 16 residues. J lost 2 bases, V lost 2 bases, and 2 bases had no gene match. CDR3 residues: CASSLGTSGRPYEQYF. CDR3 bases: TGCGCCAGCAGCTTAGGGACTAGCGGGAGGCCCTACGAGCAGTACTTC. Full variable domain (remainder filled in from reference TRBV5-1 and TRBJ2-7): KAGVTQTPRYLIKTRGQQVTLSCSPISGHRSVSWYQQTPGQGLQFLFEYFSETQRNKGNFPGRFSGRQFSNSRSEMNVSTLELGDSALYLCASSLGTSGRPYEQYFGPGTRLTVT.

V is TRBV7-6 and J is TRBJ2-5; possibly TRBD2 for D (6 bases). Germline CDR1 and CDR2: SGHVS and FNYEAQ. The V end lost 5 bases, the J end lost 1 base, and 17 bases lay between the germline ends. CDR3 size: 16 residues. CDR3 region: CASSRRAGTFQETQYF. In nucleotides, the CDR3 is TGTGCCAGCAGCCGACGCGCAGGGACTTTCCAAGAGACCCAGTACTTC.

V gene TRBV25-1 combines with J gene TRBJ2-4, with 7 bases lining up with TRBD1. J was trimmed by 0 bases and V by 4 bases; bases with no gene match: 6. The CDR3 is 16 residues long. Germline V CDR1 and CDR2: MGHDK, SYGVNS. The CDR3 protein is CASSGDSDLAKNIQYF. DNA for the CDR3: TGTGCCAGCAGTGGGGACAGCGACTTAGCCAAAAACATTCAGTACTTC.

The chain joins TRBV29-1 to TRBJ1-2, with a weak D call TRBD1 (5 bases). This CDR3 contains 12 residues. The V gene lost 4 bases and the J gene lost 3 bases, with 9 bases spanning the gap. From germline, CDR1 is SQVTM and CDR2 ANQGSEA. The CDR3 reads CSVGQLDYGYTF. In DNA form, the CDR3 reads TGCAGCGTTGGACAGCTAGACTATGGCTACACCTTC. The full variable domain, rest sourced from reference TRBV29-1 and TRBJ1-2, is SAVISQKPSRDICQRGTSLTIQCQVDSQVTMMFWYRQQPGQSLTLIATANQGSEATYESGFVIDKFPISRPNLTFSTLTVSNMSPEDSSIYLCSVGQLDYGYTFGSGTRLTVV.

The CDR3 reads CASSQDRATDSNEKLFF. The CDR3 DNA follows: TGCGCCAGCAGCCAAGATCGAGCGACAGACTCTAATGAAAAACTGTTTTTT. The chain uses TRBV4-1 and TRBJ1-4; D may be TRBD1 (5 bases). This CDR3 comprises 17 residues. Germline lookup yields CDR1 MGHRA and CDR2 YSYEKL. With 0 bases removed from V and 3 bases from J, the gap between germline ends came to 14 bases.

The chain has TRBV28 and TRBJ1-5; D gene unclear. The CDR3 sequence is 13 residues long. V was clipped by 6 bases and J by 9 bases, with 15 bases between them. Germline V gene data show CDR1 as MDHEN and CDR2 as SYDVKM. DNA of the CDR3: TGTGCCAGCAGCCTTACTTTGGGCCCGCCCCAGCATTTT. Protein product: CASSLTLGPPQHF.

This chain joins TRBV5-4 and TRBJ2-2; D is perhaps TRBD1 (7 bases). Per germline, CDR1 SGHNT and CDR2 YYREEE (reference sequence). This CDR3 is 16 amino acids long. V lost 3 bases to trimming and J lost 4 bases, with 16 bases between them. As DNA, the CDR3 is TGTGCCAGCAGCTCGGGGGCCAACAGGGGCACCGGGGAGCTGTTTTTT. It is translated as CASSSGANRGTGELFF.

Here the CDR3 reads CASSLDGDEQYF. The CDR3 region has the DNA TGTGCCAGCAGCTTGGACGGGGATGAGCAGTACTTC. The chain recombines TRBV7-6 with TRBJ2-7; D is perhaps TRBD2 (5 bases). The CDR3 is made up of 12 amino acids. V lost 3 bases and J 7 bases, leaving 10 bases between the germline ends. The germline gives CDR1 SGHVS, CDR2 FNYEAQ.

This clone has a handful of counts. This chain connects TRBV5-8 to TRBJ1-1, with D perhaps matching TRBD1 (5 bases). From germline, CDR1 is SGHTS and CDR2 YDEGEE. The CDR3 loop spans 14 amino acids. The germline V and J ends were trimmed by 4 bases and 6 bases, with 16 bases remaining between them. The CDR3 loop reads CASSRSRVPSEAFF. CDR3 nucleotides: TGTGCCAGCAGCAGATCCAGGGTGCCCTCTGAAGCTTTCTTT.

This clone was seen only a few times. The gene calls are TRBV28 and TRBJ2-1; TRBD2 aligns across 12 bases. V lost 3 bases, J lost 11 bases, and 17 bases stayed unmatched. This CDR3 has 18 amino acids. CDR1 MDHEN and CDR2 SYDVKM come from the germline V gene. CDR3 region: CASSFRAGTSGHTMKQFF. CDR3 coding DNA: TGTGCCAGCAGTTTCAGGGCCGGGACTAGCGGGCATACAATGAAGCAGTTCTTC.

The rearrangement links TRBV4-3 to TRBJ1-2, with 8 bases that match TRBD1. The CDR3 has 19 amino acids. V was clipped by 0 bases and J by 8 bases; unmatched bases: 20. CDR1 and CDR2 (germline): LGHNA, YSLEER. The CDR3 protein is CASSQDHPGTGLPVEGYTF. The CDR3 bases are TGCGCCAGCAGCCAAGACCACCCCGGGACAGGCTTACCCGTGGAAGGCTACACCTTC.

The chain is built from TRBV18 and TRBJ1-4, with TRBD1 matching over 8 bases. Germline values: CDR1 KGHSH, CDR2 LQKENI. The CDR3 length is 13 residues. V lost 6 bases and J lost 7; bases outside the gene matches: 4. The CDR3 sequence: CASSNRGSEKLFF. CDR3 in DNA: TGTGCCAGCTCCAACAGGGGGAGTGAAAAACTGTTTTTT.